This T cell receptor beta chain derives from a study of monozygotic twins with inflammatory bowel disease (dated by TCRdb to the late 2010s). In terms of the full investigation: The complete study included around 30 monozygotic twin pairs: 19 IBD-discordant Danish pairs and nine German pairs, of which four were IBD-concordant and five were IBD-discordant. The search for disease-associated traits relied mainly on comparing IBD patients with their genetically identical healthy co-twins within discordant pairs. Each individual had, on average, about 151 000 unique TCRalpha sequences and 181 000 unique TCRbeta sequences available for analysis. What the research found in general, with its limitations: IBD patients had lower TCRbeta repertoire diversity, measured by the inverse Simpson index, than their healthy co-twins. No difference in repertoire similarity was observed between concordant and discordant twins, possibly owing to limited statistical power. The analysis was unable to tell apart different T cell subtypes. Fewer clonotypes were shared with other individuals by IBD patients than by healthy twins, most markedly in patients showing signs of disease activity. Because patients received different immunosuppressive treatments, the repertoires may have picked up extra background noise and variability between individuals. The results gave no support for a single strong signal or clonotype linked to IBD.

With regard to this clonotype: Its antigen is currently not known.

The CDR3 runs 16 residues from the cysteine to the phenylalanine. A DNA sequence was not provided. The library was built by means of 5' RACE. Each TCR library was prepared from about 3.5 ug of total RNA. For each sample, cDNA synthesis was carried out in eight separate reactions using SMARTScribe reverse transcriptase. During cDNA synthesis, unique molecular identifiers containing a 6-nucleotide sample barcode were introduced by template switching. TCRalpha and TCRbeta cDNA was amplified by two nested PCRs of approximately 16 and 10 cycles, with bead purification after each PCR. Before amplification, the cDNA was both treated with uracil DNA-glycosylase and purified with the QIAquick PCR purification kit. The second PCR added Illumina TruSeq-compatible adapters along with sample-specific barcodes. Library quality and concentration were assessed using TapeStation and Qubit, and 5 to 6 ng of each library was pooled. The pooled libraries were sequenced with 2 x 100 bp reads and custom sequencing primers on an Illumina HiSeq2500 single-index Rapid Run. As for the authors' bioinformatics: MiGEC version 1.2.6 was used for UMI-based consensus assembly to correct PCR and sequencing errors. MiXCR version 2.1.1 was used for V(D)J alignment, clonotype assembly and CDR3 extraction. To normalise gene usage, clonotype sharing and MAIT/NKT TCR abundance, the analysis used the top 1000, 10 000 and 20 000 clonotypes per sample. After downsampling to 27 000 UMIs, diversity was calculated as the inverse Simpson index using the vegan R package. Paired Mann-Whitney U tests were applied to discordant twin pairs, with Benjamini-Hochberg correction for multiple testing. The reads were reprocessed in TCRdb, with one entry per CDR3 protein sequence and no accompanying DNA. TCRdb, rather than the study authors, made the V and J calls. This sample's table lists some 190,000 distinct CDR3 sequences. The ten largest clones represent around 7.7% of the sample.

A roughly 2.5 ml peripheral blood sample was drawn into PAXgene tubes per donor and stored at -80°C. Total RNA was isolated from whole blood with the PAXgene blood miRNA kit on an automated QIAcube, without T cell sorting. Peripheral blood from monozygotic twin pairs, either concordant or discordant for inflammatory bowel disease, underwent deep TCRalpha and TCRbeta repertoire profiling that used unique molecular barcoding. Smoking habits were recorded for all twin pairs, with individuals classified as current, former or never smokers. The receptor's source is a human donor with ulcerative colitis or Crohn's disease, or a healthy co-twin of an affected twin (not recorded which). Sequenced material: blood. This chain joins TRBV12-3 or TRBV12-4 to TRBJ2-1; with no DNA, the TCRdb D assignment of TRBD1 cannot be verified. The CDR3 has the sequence CASSLGDRGIRDEQFF.